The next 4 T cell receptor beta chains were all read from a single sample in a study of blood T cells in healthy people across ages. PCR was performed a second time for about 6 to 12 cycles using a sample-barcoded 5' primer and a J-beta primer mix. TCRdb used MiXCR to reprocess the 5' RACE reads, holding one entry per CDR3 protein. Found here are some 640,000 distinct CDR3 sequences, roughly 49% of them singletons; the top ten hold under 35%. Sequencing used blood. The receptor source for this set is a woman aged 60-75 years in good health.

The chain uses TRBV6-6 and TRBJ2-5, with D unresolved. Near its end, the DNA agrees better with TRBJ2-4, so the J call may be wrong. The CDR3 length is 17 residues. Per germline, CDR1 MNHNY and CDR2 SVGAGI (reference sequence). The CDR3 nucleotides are TGTGCCAGCAGTCCCACGGATATTACCCTAGCCAAAAACATTCAGTACTTC. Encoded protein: CASSPTDITLAKNIQYF.

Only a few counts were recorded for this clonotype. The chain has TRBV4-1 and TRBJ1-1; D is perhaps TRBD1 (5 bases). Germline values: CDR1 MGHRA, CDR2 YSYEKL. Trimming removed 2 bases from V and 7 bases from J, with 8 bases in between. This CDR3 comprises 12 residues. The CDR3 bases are TGCGCCAGCAGCCAACAGGGAATTGAAGCTTTCTTT. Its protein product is CASSQQGIEAFF.

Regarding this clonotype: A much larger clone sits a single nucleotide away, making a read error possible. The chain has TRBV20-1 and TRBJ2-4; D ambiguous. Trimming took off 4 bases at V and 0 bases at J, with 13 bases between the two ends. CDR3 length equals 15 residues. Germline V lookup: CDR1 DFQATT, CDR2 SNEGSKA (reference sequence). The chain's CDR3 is CSAKDDFLAKNIQYF. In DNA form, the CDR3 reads TGCAGTGCTAAAGATGACTTCTTAGCCAAAAACATTCAGTACTTC.

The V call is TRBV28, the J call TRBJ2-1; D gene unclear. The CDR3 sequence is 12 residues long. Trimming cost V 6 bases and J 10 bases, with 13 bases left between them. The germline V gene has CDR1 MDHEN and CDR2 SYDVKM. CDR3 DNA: TGTGCCAGCAGGCCCCCCCGGGCCGAGCAGTTCTTC. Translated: CASRPPRAEQFF.